Included here is one TCR beta chain sequence, with context. Germline-derived CDR1 and CDR2 are LNHDA and SQIVND (reference sequence). The CDR3 totals 14 residues. Germline trimming cut 5 bases from V and 5 bases from J; bases unmatched to any gene: 8. This sample is drawn from a study of T cell changes during pregnancy in multiple sclerosis. TCRdb keeps only in-frame clones here, not all; method: immunoSEQ multiplex PCR. The data show about 72,000 clones, roughly 91% seen once. The sample was peripheral blood, taken in the third trimester of pregnancy. The TCR was taken from a female donor in good health, enrolled as a control in a pregnancy study. The rearrangement uses TRBV19 and TRBJ1-2, with 7 bases fitting TRBD1. CDR3 residues: CASSERTGAYGYTF. The CDR3 region has the DNA TGTGCCAGTAGTGAGAGGACAGGAGCTTATGGCTACACCTTC.